This T cell receptor beta chain was identified in a study of CD8 T cells in ankylosing spondylitis. Libraries for TCR beta were made by quantitative 5'-RACE with molecular barcodes. TCRdb itself ran the 5' RACE reads through MiXCR, one entry per CDR3 protein. This repertoire shows 220,000 or so distinct CDR3 sequences, about 18% found once; its top ten account for under 55%. Study-wide points: Peripheral blood held disease-linked clones only at relatively low frequency, and these were CD8+. Reportedly, significant enrichment of disease-linked clones occurred in matched ankylosing spondylitis synovial fluid. Earlier studies detected some motif variants in reactive arthritis synovial fluid and blood. Ankylosing spondylitis blood appeared to carry a characteristic TCR beta motif of eight or nine highly homologous variants.

The table lists this clonotype with a few counts. The target antigen is unknown. The source is a male donor with ankylosing spondylitis. Sample: blood, either unsorted or a sorted T cell fraction (not recorded which).

The CDR3 DNA reads TGTGCCATCAGTGGTAGGGCTAGCGGGAGTTACGAGCAGTACTTC. It codes for CAISGRASGSYEQYF. The rearrangement links TRBV10-3 to TRBJ2-7, with 10 positions matching TRBD2. The V and J ends lost 4 bases and 4 bases, in that order; junction bases with no gene match: 7. The CDR3 has 15 amino acids. Germline V gene data show CDR1 as ENHRY and CDR2 as SYGVKD.